Below are 10 T cell receptor beta chains sequenced from a single sample in a study of identical twins. A single record per CDR3 protein comes from TCRdb applying MiXCR to the 5' RACE reads. This sample has around 480,000 distinct CDR3 sequences, with over 12% found just once. These sequences were also reported in another study, on yellow fever vaccine responses in identical twins.

Sequencing was carried out using CD4+ T cells sorted from blood. All receptors derive from a woman under 30 in good health.

V is TRBV5-1 and J is TRBJ2-2; possibly TRBD2 for D (5 bases). Germline CDR1 SGHRS, CDR2 YFSETQ. This CDR3 spans 15 amino acids. Trimming left V 0 bases short and J 5 bases short, with 11 bases between. For the CDR3, the DNA is TGCGCCAGCAGCTTGGTGGGAGATCGGACCGGGGAGCTGTTTTTT. It encodes CASSLVGDRTGELFF.

The rearrangement links TRBV12-3 or TRBV12-4 to TRBJ2-5; TRBD1 matches 7 bases. There are 14 residues in the CDR3. Trimming at V came to 3 bases and at J to 1 base, leaving 2 bases not matched to a gene. The CDR3 protein is CASSFGTAQETQYF. The DNA for the CDR3 is TGTGCCAGCAGTTTTGGGACAGCCCAAGAGACCCAGTACTTC.

The chain is built from TRBV20-1 and TRBJ2-1, with D perhaps TRBD2 (6 bases). This CDR3 is built from 12 residues. V was pared by 4 bases and J by 12 bases, with 16 bases between. Germline V CDR1 and CDR2: DFQATT, SNEGSKA (reference sequence). CDR3 in DNA: TGCAGTGCTATATTGACTAGTGGCGTGCAGTTCTTC. It encodes CSAILTSGVQFF.

This clonotype was recorded at least ten times. The V call is TRBV7-2, the J call TRBJ2-5, with D possibly TRBD2 on 6 matching bases. Trimming took off 5 bases at V and 0 bases at J, with 10 bases between the two ends. Germline assignment: CDR1 SGHTA and CDR2 FQGNSA. CDR3 length: 14 amino acids. CDR3 sequence (DNA): TGTGCCAGCAGCCAAAGGACTAACCAAGAGACCCAGTACTTC. As protein: CASSQRTNQETQYF.

The chain recombines TRBV20-1 with TRBJ2-1; D is unclear. This CDR3 contains 13 residues. V dropped 6 bases and J dropped 0 bases, with 9 bases sitting between them. From germline, CDR1 is DFQATT and CDR2 SNEGSKA (reference sequence). The DNA for the CDR3 is TGCAGTGCCGCCCTCAGCTCCTACAATGAGCAGTTCTTC. It is translated as CSAALSSYNEQFF.

This CDR3 reads CAIATSGTRKNIQYF. In DNA, the CDR3 is TGTGCCATCGCGACTAGCGGGACCCGGAAAAACATTCAGTACTTC. This sequence joins TRBV2 and TRBJ2-4, with TRBD2 matching 11 bases. The germline V gene has CDR1 SNHLY and CDR2 FYNNEI. The CDR3 consists of 15 residues. The junction had 9 bases not matched to a gene; V was cut back by 10 bases and J by 4 bases.

The genes are TRBV27 and TRBJ2-2; 14 bases align to TRBD2. The CDR3 extends over 16 amino acids. V lost 4 bases, J lost 5 bases, and 3 bases stayed unmatched. The germline gives CDR1 MNHEY, CDR2 SMNVEV (reference sequence). For the CDR3, the DNA is TGTGCCAGCAGTTCCGGGACTAGCGGGAGTACCGGGGAGCTGTTTTTT. This gives the protein CASSSGTSGSTGELFF.

This rearrangement joins TRBV27 to TRBJ2-3, with D possibly being TRBD1 or TRBD2 (6 bases each). CDR1 and CDR2 (germline): MNHEY, SMNVEV (reference sequence). This CDR3 comprises 17 residues. Trimming left V 8 bases short and J 2 bases short, with 23 bases between. The CDR3: CASSYLGGGLVTDTQYF. DNA for the CDR3: TGTGCCAGCTCCTACCTGGGTGGGGGGCTGGTCACAGATACGCAGTATTTT.

The table lists this clonotype with many counts. The V and J genes are TRBV12-3 or TRBV12-4 and TRBJ2-2; D is unclear. Trimming pared 7 bases from V and 7 bases from J, leaving 16 bases between. This CDR3 region has 14 residues. CDR3 in DNA: TGTGCCAGCAATACCCTAACGGGTATCGGGGAGCTGTTTTTT. Encoded protein: CASNTLTGIGELFF.

The CDR3 sequence: CASGLSTRATDTQYF. The CDR3 region has the DNA TGTGCCAGCGGTCTATCTACCCGGGCCACAGATACGCAGTATTTT. The chain joins TRBV28 to TRBJ2-3, with no clear D. Looked up from germline, CDR1 is MDHEN and CDR2 is SYDVKM. The germline V and J ends were trimmed by 8 bases and 2 bases, with 17 bases remaining between them. There are 15 residues in the CDR3.